The entry below describes one T cell receptor (beta chain). The CDR3 contains 18 residues. CDR1 is SGDLS, CDR2 YYNGEE, per germline. V trimming: 0 bases; J trimming: 3 bases; junction bases outside the gene matches: 10. Produced via immunoSEQ multiplex PCR; TCRdb's table is partial and in-frame only. Seen here are approximately 46,000 clones, about 90% observed once, and the top ten hold under 6.5%. These data come from a study of T cell changes during pregnancy in multiple sclerosis. The chain couples TRBV9 to TRBJ2-3; 10 nucleotides line up with TRBD1. The sample consisted of peripheral blood, taken after pregnancy. The TCR was taken from a female donor in good health, enrolled as a control in a pregnancy study. The CDR3 DNA reads TGTGCCAGCAGCGTAGGAGATGGACAGGGGGGAAGGACAGATACGCAGTATTTT. Encoded protein: CASSVGDGQGGRTDTQYF.